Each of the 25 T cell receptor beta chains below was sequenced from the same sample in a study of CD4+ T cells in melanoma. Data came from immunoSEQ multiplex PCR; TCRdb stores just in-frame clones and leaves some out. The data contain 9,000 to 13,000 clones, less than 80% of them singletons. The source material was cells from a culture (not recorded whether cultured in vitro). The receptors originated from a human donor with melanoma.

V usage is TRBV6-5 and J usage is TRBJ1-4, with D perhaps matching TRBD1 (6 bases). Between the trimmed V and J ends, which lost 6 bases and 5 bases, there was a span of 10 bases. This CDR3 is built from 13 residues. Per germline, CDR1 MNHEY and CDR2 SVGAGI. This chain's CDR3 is CASRQGPNEKLFF. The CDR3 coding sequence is TGTGCCAGCAGACAGGGTCCCAATGAAAAACTGTTTTTT.

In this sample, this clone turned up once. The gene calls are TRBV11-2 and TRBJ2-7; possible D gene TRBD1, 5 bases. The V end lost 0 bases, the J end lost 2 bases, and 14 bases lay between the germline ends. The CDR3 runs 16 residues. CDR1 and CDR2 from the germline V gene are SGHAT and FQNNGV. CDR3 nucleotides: TGTGCCAGCAGCTTAGATAGGACAAACTTAGCCTACGAGCAGTACTTC. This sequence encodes CASSLDRTNLAYEQYF.

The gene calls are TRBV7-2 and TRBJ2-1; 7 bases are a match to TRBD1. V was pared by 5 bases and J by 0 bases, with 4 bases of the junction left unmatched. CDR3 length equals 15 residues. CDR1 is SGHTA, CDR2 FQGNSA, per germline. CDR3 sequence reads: CASSLRGSSYNEQFF. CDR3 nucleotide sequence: TGTGCCAGCAGCCTCAGGGGGAGCTCCTACAATGAGCAGTTCTTC.

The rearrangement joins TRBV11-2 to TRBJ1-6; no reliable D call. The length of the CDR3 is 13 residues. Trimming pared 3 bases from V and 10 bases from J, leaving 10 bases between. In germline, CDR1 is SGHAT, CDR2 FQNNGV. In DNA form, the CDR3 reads TGTGCCAGCAGCTTGGAAGTGGGCTCACCCCTCCACTTT. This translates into CASSLEVGSPLHF.

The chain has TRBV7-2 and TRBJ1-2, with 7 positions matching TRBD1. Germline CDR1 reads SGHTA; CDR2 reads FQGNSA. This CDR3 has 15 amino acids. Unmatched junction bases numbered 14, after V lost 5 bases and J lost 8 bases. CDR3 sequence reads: CASSPRTTGVEGYTF. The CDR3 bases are TGTGCCAGCAGCCCCCGGACCACAGGGGTTGAGGGCTACACCTTC.

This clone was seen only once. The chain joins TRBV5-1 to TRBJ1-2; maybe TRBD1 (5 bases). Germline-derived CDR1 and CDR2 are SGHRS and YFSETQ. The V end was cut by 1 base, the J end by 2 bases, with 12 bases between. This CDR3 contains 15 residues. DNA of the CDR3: TGCGCCAGCAGCTTGTTGCGGGACGGAAACTATGGCTACACCTTC. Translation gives CASSLLRDGNYGYTF.

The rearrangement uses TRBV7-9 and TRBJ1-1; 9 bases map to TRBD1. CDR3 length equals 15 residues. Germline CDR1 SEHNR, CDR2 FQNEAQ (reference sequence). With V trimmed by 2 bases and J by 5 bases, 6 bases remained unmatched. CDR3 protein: CASSLTGQGLTEAFF. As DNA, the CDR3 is TGTGCCAGCAGCTTAACTGGACAGGGGTTGACTGAAGCTTTCTTT.

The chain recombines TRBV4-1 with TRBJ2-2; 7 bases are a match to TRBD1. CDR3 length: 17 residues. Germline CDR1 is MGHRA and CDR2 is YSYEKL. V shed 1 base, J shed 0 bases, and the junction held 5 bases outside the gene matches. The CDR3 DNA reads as TGCGCCAGCAGCCAAGTCGCGACAGGGTCGAACACCGGGGAGCTGTTTTTT. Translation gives CASSQVATGSNTGELFF.

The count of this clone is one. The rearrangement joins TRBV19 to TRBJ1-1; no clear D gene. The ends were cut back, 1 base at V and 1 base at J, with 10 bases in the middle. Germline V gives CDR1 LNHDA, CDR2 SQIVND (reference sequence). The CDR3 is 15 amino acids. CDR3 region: CASSIAPDANTEAFF. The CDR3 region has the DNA TGTGCCAGTAGTATAGCCCCGGATGCGAACACTGAAGCTTTCTTT.

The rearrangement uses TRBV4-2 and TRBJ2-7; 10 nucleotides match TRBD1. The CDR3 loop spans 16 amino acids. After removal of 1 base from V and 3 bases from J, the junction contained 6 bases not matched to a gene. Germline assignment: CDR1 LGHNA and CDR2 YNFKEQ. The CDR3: CASSQVGGTGVYEQYF. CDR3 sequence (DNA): TGTGCCAGCAGCCAAGTTGGTGGGACAGGGGTCTACGAGCAGTACTTC.

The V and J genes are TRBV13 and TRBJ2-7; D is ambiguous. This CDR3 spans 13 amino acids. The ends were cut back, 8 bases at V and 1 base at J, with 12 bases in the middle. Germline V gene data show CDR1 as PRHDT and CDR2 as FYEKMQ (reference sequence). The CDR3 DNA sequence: TGTGCCAGCTCGTTCCCGTTGTCCTACGAGCAGTACTTC. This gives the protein CASSFPLSYEQYF.

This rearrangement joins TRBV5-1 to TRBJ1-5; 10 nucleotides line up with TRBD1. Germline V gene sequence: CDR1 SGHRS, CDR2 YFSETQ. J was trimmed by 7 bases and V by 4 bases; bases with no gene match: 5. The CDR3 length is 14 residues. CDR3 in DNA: TGCGCCAGCAGCCCCGGGACAGGGGAACAGCCCCAGCATTTT. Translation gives CASSPGTGEQPQHF.

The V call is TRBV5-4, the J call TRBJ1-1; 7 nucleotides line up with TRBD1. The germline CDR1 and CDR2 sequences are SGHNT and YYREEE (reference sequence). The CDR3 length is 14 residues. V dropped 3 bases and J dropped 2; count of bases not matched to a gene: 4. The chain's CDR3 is CASSWNRGNTEAFF. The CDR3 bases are TGTGCCAGCAGCTGGAACAGGGGAAACACTGAAGCTTTCTTT.

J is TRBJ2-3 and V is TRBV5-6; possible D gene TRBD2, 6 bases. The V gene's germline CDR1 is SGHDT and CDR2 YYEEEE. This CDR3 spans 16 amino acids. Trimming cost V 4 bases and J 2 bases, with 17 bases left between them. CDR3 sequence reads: CASSRPTGTVTDTQYF. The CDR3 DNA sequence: TGTGCCAGCAGCCGCCCTACCGGGACTGTCACAGATACGCAGTATTTT.

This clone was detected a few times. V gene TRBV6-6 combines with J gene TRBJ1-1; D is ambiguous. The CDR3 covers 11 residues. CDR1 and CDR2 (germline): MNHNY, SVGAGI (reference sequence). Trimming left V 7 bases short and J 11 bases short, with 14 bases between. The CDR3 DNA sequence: TGTGCCAGCATCGCGGAGGTAGGGGCTTTCTTT. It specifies CASIAEVGAFF.

CDR3 nucleotide sequence: TGCGCCAGCAGCTTCGCCCCGCCGGGAGCCGGTCAGGGCTATGGCTACACCTTC. It codes for CASSFAPPGAGQGYGYTF. This chain uses TRBV5-1 with TRBJ1-2; D possibly corresponds to TRBD1 (5 bases). CDR1 and CDR2 from the germline V gene are SGHRS and YFSETQ. V was pared by 2 bases and J by 4 bases, with 24 bases between. The CDR3 loop spans 18 amino acids. Full variable domain (missing parts from reference TRBV5-1 and TRBJ1-2): KAGVTQTPRYLIKTRGQQVTLSCSPISGHRSVSWYQQTPGQGLQFLFEYFSETQRNKGNFPGRFSGRQFSNSRSEMNVSTLELGDSALYLCASSFAPPGAGQGYGYTFGSGTRLTVV.

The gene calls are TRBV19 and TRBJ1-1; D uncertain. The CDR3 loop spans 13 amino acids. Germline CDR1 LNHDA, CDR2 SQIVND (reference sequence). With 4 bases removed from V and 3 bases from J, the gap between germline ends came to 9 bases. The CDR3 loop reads CASSSWRDTEAFF. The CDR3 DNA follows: TGTGCCAGTAGTAGCTGGCGGGACACTGAAGCTTTCTTT. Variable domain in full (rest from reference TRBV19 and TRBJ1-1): DGGITQSPKYLFRKEGQNVTLSCEQNLNHDAMYWYRQDPGQGLRLIYYSQIVNDFQKGDIAEGYSVSREKKESFPLTVTSAQKNPTAFYLCASSSWRDTEAFFGQGTRLTVV.

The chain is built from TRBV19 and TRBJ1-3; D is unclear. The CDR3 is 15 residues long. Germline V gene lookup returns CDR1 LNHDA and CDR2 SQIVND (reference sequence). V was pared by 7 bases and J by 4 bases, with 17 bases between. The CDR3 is CASTSDLEMGNTIYF. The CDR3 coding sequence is TGTGCCAGTACCTCGGATCTCGAAATGGGAAACACCATATATTTT. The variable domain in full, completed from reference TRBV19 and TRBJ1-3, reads DGGITQSPKYLFRKEGQNVTLSCEQNLNHDAMYWYRQDPGQGLRLIYYSQIVNDFQKGDIAEGYSVSREKKESFPLTVTSAQKNPTAFYLCASTSDLEMGNTIYFGEGSWLTVV.

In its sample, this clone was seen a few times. In DNA form, the CDR3 reads TGTGCCAGCAGCACAGGGGTAAATCAGCCCCAGCATTTT. This codes for CASSTGVNQPQHF. The chain combines TRBV7-6 with TRBJ1-5, with 7 bases fitting TRBD1. V trimming: 5 bases; J trimming: 4 bases; junction bases outside the gene matches: 2. This CDR3 has 13 residues. CDR1 and CDR2 from the germline V gene are SGHVS and FNYEAQ.

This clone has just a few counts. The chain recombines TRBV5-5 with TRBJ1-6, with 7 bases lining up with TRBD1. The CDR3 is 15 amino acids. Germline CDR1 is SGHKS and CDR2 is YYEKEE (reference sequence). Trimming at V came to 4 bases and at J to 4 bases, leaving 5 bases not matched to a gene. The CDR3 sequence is CASSPSTGYNSPLHF. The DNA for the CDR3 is TGTGCCAGCAGCCCATCGACAGGGTATAATTCACCCCTCCACTTT.

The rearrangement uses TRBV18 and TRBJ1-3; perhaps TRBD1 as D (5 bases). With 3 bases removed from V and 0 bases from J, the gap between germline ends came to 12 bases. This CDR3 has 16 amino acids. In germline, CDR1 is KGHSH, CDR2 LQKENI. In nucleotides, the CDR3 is TGTGCCAGCTCACCGGGGGTTATCCTCTCTGGAAACACCATATATTTT. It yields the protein CASSPGVILSGNTIYF.

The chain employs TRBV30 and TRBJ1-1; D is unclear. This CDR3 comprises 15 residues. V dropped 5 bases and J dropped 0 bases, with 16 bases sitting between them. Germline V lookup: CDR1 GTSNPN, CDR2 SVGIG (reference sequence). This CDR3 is CAWFPRLSLNTEAFF. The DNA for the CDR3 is TGTGCCTGGTTTCCGAGGCTTAGCCTGAACACTGAAGCTTTCTTT.

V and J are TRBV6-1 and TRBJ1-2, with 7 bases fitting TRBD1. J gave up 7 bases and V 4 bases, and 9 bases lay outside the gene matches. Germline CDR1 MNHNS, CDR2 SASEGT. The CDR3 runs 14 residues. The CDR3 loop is CASSARQGSSGYTF. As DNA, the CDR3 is TGTGCCAGCAGTGCCCGACAGGGTTCGAGTGGCTACACCTTC.

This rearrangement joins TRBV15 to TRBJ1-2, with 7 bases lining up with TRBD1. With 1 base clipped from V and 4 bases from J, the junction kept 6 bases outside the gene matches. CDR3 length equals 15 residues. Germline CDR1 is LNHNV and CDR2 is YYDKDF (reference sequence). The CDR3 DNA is TGTGCCACCAGCAGAGGGTCGGGACAGACCTATGGCTACACCTTC. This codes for CATSRGSGQTYGYTF.

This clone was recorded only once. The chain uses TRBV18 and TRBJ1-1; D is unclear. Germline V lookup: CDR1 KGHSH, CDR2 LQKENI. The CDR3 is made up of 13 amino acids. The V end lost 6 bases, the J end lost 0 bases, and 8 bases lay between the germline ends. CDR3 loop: CASSPALNTEAFF. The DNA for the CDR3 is TGTGCCAGCTCCCCGGCCTTGAACACTGAAGCTTTCTTT.